This TCR beta chain originates from a study of cytomegalovirus exposure and HLA in healthy donors listed by TCRdb under 2017. In terms of the full investigation: An earlier analysis of some 600 of the donors reported about 300 Gb of sequence data and around 110 million unique TCR beta sequences obtained from about 180 million T cells. A few DR-DQ haplotypes were handled as single units for association and clustering because linkage in the cohort was strong. To decide whether each TCR beta V gene segment behaved as functional or pseudogenic, an earlier analysis of some 600 of the donors relied on high-throughput TCR beta sequencing. Besides the first cohort of around 700 subjects, a separate validation cohort made up of 95 to 150 different subjects was used. Rather than drawing on any new phenotypic data, the later analysis identified candidate immune exposures from TCR beta sequences and the way those sequences occurred across donors. Every repertoire in the discovery cohort had been generated on one and the same sequencing platform. The study profiled the T cell repertoires of hundreds of subjects by immunosequencing and related them to cytomegalovirus serostatus. HLA typing covered class I and class II loci at four-digit resolution. Among roughly 400 genotyped donors of the cohort, an average of around 240,000 unique TCR beta nucleotide sequences were sequenced per donor, roughly 20% of them non-productive. The study combined high-throughput TCR immunosequencing, statistical association of individual TCRs with disease status, and machine learning to predict cytomegalovirus infection status. The number of typed donors differed by locus: roughly 620-630 for A, B, C, DRB1 and DQB1; 522 for DQA1; approximately 600 for DPA1; and 450 to 480 for DPB1. An early release covering 550 to 700 HLA-typed donors comprised about 290 gigabases of sequencing data and about 90 million unique TCR sequences. To study patterns of TCR occurrence, a later analysis re-analyzed previously published TCR beta repertoires from several hundred donors and added high-resolution HLA genotyping. Alongside the repertoire data, information on donor age, sex, ethnicity and CMV serostatus was compiled. The aim of the study was to test whether cataloging public T cell receptors could identify signatures of past pathogen exposure. Of the roughly 390 genotyped donors, about 84% fell in the genetic ancestry cluster associated with self-reported Caucasian donors. In a later genetic analysis, genome-wide SNP genotypes for about 65% of the roughly 700 donors were used, and that subset was treated as a discovery cohort. The paper's findings and limits, for the study overall: A further reported finding was that TCR beta sequences accurately predicted the HLA-A and HLA-B alleles for most subjects in the first cohort. While some public TCRs were present in many individuals, most TCR sequences turned up only very rarely across donors. A later analysis associated some 17,000 TCR beta sequences with specific HLA alleles at a false discovery rate of 0.05. The authors suggested that the approach could potentially be generalized to other disease states and immunological phenotypes. Linkage disequilibrium might explain the correlated functional status among segregating V segments, but an unknown experimental factor could not be ruled out. In an earlier analysis of 587 of the donors, most TCR beta V segments appeared in productive rearrangements about 87% or about 30% of the time, broadly matching IMGT annotations. A few of the identified cytomegalovirus-associated TCR beta chains were confirmed in vitro to be specific for cytomegalovirus antigens. In a later analysis, most CMV-associated TCR beta chains were found to appear HLA-restricted, with HLA associations seemingly driven largely by CMV exposure. For the cohort, immune exposure information was limited to CMV serostatus. Compared with the approximately 700-donor mean, donors in an Asian-associated ancestry cluster had fewer N-insertions in productive TCRs, according to a later genetic analysis. A cluster of highly shared sequence variants was judged likely to be a technical artifact of the sequencing pipeline. A later analysis found that TCR association rates varied across HLA loci, with DRB1 alleles showing the most associated TCRs and HLA-C alleles the fewest. The 87-base-pair reads could not distinguish some IMGT-functional V segments, including TRBV6-2 and TRBV6-3, so those segments were excluded. In a later genetic analysis, a missense DCLRE1C variant was associated with V-gene and J-gene trimming of TCR beta chains, and the association was replicated in an independent cohort. Strong co-occurrence of HLA alleles, especially DR and DQ, made assigning TCR associations to individual alleles difficult. This cohort had only TCR beta chains sequenced, and the lack of alpha or paired-chain data limited which features could be detected. In a later analysis, HLA-associated TCR beta chains were found to be more clonally expanded and to have lower generation probabilities than equally common non-associated chains. Because counts were too low, seventeen rarely observed V segments, including chromosome 9 orphons, were excluded from the earlier analysis of some 540 of the donors. The presence/absence analyses assumed that sequencing depth was roughly uniform across donors, and that assumption may not be true. Because HLA typing was unavailable for some donors at each locus, only the typed subset was used in association tests. According to a later analysis, parvovirus B19, influenza, CMV and Epstein-Barr virus appeared linked to several top co-occurrence clusters. In the study, around 150 TCR beta chains were listed as associated with cytomegalovirus. The classifier was reported to diagnose cytomegalovirus status with high specificity and sensitivity in both the original cohort and the validation cohort.

The library came from the immunoSEQ multiplex PCR assay. A mixture of 60 forward primers for TCR Vbeta segments and 13 reverse primers for TCR Jbeta segments was used in the multiplex PCR. The CDR3 region of rearranged TCR beta genes was amplified from genomic DNA by a multiplex PCR assay. The amplified TCR beta libraries were sequenced on the Illumina HiSeq System as 87-base-pair reads. The authors' pipeline ran thus. In a later analysis, 80 million or so unique TCR beta chains were counted across the 650 to 750 repertoires, and some 10 million of these chains were shared by at least two donors. Raw reads were error-corrected and collapsed into unique sequences by a nearest-neighbor algorithm in which closely related sequences were merged to remove PCR and sequencing errors. CDR3 sequences were aligned to IMGT reference sequences to assign V, D and J gene segments. For a sequence to be retained, a match of at least six nucleotides to both a V gene segment and a J gene segment was required. Rearrangements were called productive when the CDR3 lacked stop codons and stayed in frame with V and J; all others were non-productive. Following IMGT convention, CDR3 was defined as the stretch from the second conserved V-encoded cysteine to the conserved J-encoded phenylalanine. Sequences without an unambiguous match to a single V gene segment were excluded from the earlier analysis of over 500 of the donors. In an earlier analysis of several hundred of the donors, V segments were called functional above 56.7% productive rearrangements and were called segregating when the between-donor standard deviation exceeded 5%. A statistical classification framework was built for diagnosing cytomegalovirus status from the catalog of TCR beta chain sequences. In a later analysis, TCR nucleotide sequences were compared against IMGT/GENE-DB human TR gene sequences so that V and J genes could be assigned. Using the TCRdist pipeline, a later analysis assigned CDR3 sequences along with most-parsimonious VDJ recombination scenarios. In a later analysis, each TCR beta chain was defined by its CDR3 amino acid sequence together with its V-gene family, and reads without a unique V-gene family were excluded. To address suspected cross-contamination and a sequencing artifact, a later analysis removed 550 to 750 highly shared, low-generation-probability nucleotide sequences. In a later analysis, a clonal expansion index was calculated for each public chain from normalized within-repertoire ranks of inferred template counts. Generation probabilities in a later analysis came from a VDJ recombination model fitted to out-of-frame rearrangements, and those results were checked against IGoR. A later analysis scored TCR-TCR, TCR-HLA and TCR-CMV co-occurrence with hypergeometric tests, applying a repertoire-size bias correction to TCR pairs. In a later analysis, false discovery rates were estimated by permuting HLA or CMV assignments 20 times. In a later analysis, co-occurring TCRs were grouped with DBSCAN, and TCRdist sequence similarity was added when clustering was performed within HLA-allele-positive subsets. For co-occurrence clustering, repertoires with fewer than 30,000 or more than 120,000 public chains were excluded, along with about five repertoires with anomalous nucleotide sharing. TCRdb took this table from immuneACCESS and kept in-frame rearrangements with V and J called. Such tables lack part of the clones; where checked against another copy, unresolved V genes explain under half of the gap, and the rest is unexplained. The V and J calls and clone size come from that table; D and trimming were worked out from the DNA. The sample profile shows around 180,000 clones; approximately 80% of them were found once. The ten largest account for 2% to 2.5% of the sample.

At the junction V is shortened by 0 bases and J by 2 bases, with 13 bases in between. From the cysteine through the phenylalanine, the CDR3 covers 16 amino acids. The read is trimmed to its CDR3 DNA, 48 bases read in frame from base 1. The germline V gene provides CDR1 MRHNA and CDR2 SNTAGT. This clone was detected only once. Its antigen is still unknown. Qualities for individual bases were not recorded, and no much larger clone is one base off. The cohort was made up of 500 to 800 healthy bone marrow donors. At the time of sampling, every cohort member was nominally healthy, though immune exposures that went unrecorded were likely present. The donor tested CMV seronegative, placing the donor among the 352 seronegative members of the cohort. A peripheral blood sample was collected from each donor, and TCR beta sequencing was performed on peripheral blood mononuclear cells. The Qiagen DNeasy Blood Extraction Kit was used to extract genomic DNA from the blood cell samples.

The sequence was obtained from a man in his sixties in good health and CMV-seronegative. The chain is made from TRBV6-4 and TRBJ1-1; tentative D gene TRBD1, with 5 bases matching. Sample: PBMCs. The sequence in DNA is TGTGCCAGCAGTGACTCGGCAGGGTCGTCCAACACTGAAGCTTTCTTT. It codes for CASSDSAGSSNTEAFF.